The rows below give T cell receptor beta chains drawn from one sample of a study of PD-L1 blockade in urothelial cancer. The data were produced by immunoSEQ multiplex PCR, yet TCRdb's version contains in-frame clones alone and is incomplete. The sample lists some 35,000 clones; approximately 40% were seen once. The sequenced sample was tumor tissue, obtained before atezolizumab (anti-PD-L1) treatment. These receptor sequences come from a man in his sixties with urothelial cancer. CDR3s include the opening cysteine and the closing phenylalanine or tryptophan. Fields, in order: CDR3 protein, CDR3 DNA, V gene, J gene, clone size, D gene, CDR3 length. A D gene is named only where the DNA matches it firmly. Some rows mark clone size as missing; the rest say once, few, many or name a class of expanded clone.

CDR3: CASSRRPGGGYTF
DNA: TGTGCCAGCAGCCGCCGACCCGGGGGCGGCTACACCTTC
V: TRBV28
J: TRBJ1-2
size: NA
D: NA
length: 13

CDR3: CASSLGAGVVQETQYF
DNA: TGTGCCAGCAGCTTGGGCGCGGGGGTAGTCCAAGAGACCCAGTACTTC
V: TRBV11-3
J: TRBJ2-5
size: NA
D: TRBD2
length: 16

CDR3: CASTGRQGFQETQYF
DNA: TGTGCCAGCACTGGAAGACAGGGGTTTCAAGAGACCCAGTACTTC
V: TRBV6-8
J: TRBJ2-5
size: few
D: TRBD1
length: 15

CDR3: CASSTGGNQPQHF
DNA: TGTGCCAGTAGTACGGGGGGCAATCAGCCCCAGCATTTT
V: TRBV19
J: TRBJ1-5
size: NA
D: NA
length: 13

CDR3: CALRWTFNTGELFF
DNA: TGTGCCCTCAGGTGGACTTTTAACACCGGGGAGCTGTTTTTT
V: TRBV30
J: TRBJ2-2
size: few
D: NA
length: 14

CDR3: CASSPGGVTSTYEQYF
DNA: TGTGCCAGCAGTCCTGGTGGGGTCACCTCCACCTACGAGCAGTACTTC
V: TRBV28
J: TRBJ2-7
size: NA
D: NA
length: 16

CDR3: CASSGGVRGEKLFF
DNA: TGTGCCAGCAGTGGGGGGGTTCGGGGAGAAAAACTGTTTTTT
V: TRBV6-8
J: TRBJ1-4
size: NA
D: NA
length: 14

CDR3: CASSYSDSTKAFF
DNA: TGTGCCAGCAGTTACTCCGACAGCACAAAAGCTTTCTTT
V: TRBV6-7
J: TRBJ1-1
size: few
D: NA
length: 13

CDR3: CASSTLSSRGAYEQYF
DNA: TGTGCCAGCAGTACCCTGTCGTCAAGGGGCGCCTACGAGCAGTACTTC
V: TRBV25-1
J: TRBJ2-7
size: NA
D: NA
length: 16

CDR3: CASSPGLAGCDEQFF
DNA: TGTGCCAGCAGCCCCGGACTAGCGGGGTGCGATGAGCAGTTCTTC
V: TRBV6-8
J: TRBJ2-1
size: few
D: TRBD2
length: 15

CDR3: CASSEAWTGGRGYTF
DNA: TGTGCCAGCAGTGAAGCATGGACAGGGGGCAGAGGCTACACCTTC
V: TRBV6-1
J: TRBJ1-2
size: NA
D: TRBD1
length: 15

CDR3: CASSPGFLSGYTF
DNA: TGTGCCAGCAGCCCAGGGTTCCTAAGCGGCTACACCTTC
V: TRBV6-8
J: TRBJ1-2
size: many
D: NA
length: 13

CDR3: CSVPMGRNEQFF
DNA: TGCAGCGTCCCAATGGGGCGAAATGAGCAGTTCTTC
V: TRBV29-1
J: TRBJ2-1
size: NA
D: NA
length: 12

CDR3: CSVENPDRGSREQYF
DNA: TGCAGCGTTGAAAATCCTGACAGGGGGTCTAGGGAGCAGTACTTC
V: TRBV29-1
J: TRBJ2-7
size: few
D: TRBD1
length: 15

CDR3: CASALEGGYEQYF
DNA: TGTGCCAGCGCTCTCGAAGGGGGCTACGAGCAGTACTTC
V: TRBV6-8
J: TRBJ2-7
size: many
D: NA
length: 13

CDR3: CASSPFSGRDEQFF
DNA: TGTGCCAGCAGTCCATTTAGCGGGAGGGATGAGCAGTTCTTC
V: TRBV6-8
J: TRBJ2-1
size: few
D: TRBD2
length: 14

CDR3: CASSLPKSTGGYTF
DNA: TGTGCCAGCAGCCTGCCGAAGTCTACGGGTGGCTACACCTTC
V: TRBV28
J: TRBJ1-2
size: many
D: NA
length: 14

CDR3: CASSRRQGVNEKLFF
DNA: TGCGCCAGCAGCAGACGTCAGGGAGTTAATGAAAAACTGTTTTTT
V: TRBV5-1
J: TRBJ1-4
size: NA
D: NA
length: 15

CDR3: CSVEDGGETLVETQYF
DNA: TGCAGCGTTGAAGATGGGGGCGAGACCCTTGTGGAGACCCAGTACTTC
V: TRBV29-1
J: TRBJ2-5
size: NA
D: NA
length: 16

CDR3: CASSKGTPSNQPQHF
DNA: TGTGCCAGCAGCAAAGGGACACCAAGCAATCAGCCCCAGCATTTT
V: TRBV11-3
J: TRBJ1-5
size: few
D: NA
length: 15

CDR3: CASSLAPDRINEKLFF
DNA: TGCGCCAGCAGCCTCGCCCCGGACAGAATCAATGAAAAACTGTTTTTT
V: TRBV5-1
J: TRBJ1-4
size: few
D: NA
length: 16

CDR3: CASSSGLAGGPLRVQYF
DNA: TGTGCCAGCAGTTCAGGACTAGCGGGGGGCCCCCTACGAGTGCAGTACTTC
V: TRBV6-4
J: TRBJ2-7
size: NA
D: TRBD2
length: 17

CDR3: CASSLEQGRGGYTF
DNA: TGTGCCAGCAGCTTAGAACAGGGGCGGGGAGGCTACACCTTC
V: TRBV11-3
J: TRBJ1-2
size: few
D: TRBD1
length: 14

CDR3: CAISSWGVGQNTGELFF
DNA: TGTGCCATCAGTTCTTGGGGGGTGGGACAGAACACCGGGGAGCTGTTTTTT
V: TRBV10-3
J: TRBJ2-2
size: few
D: NA
length: 17

CDR3: CASSLVGQSYNEQFF
DNA: TGCGCCAGCAGCTTGGTTGGTCAGAGCTACAATGAGCAGTTCTTC
V: TRBV5-1
J: TRBJ2-1
size: NA
D: NA
length: 15

CDR3: CASSAQGNFGNTIYF
DNA: TGTGCCAGCAGCGCACAGGGTAATTTTGGAAACACCATATATTTT
V: TRBV9
J: TRBJ1-3
size: NA
D: NA
length: 15

CDR3: CASSVSETQYF
DNA: TGTGCCAGCAGTGTCAGTGAGACCCAGTACTTC
V: TRBV6-7
J: TRBJ2-5
size: few
D: NA
length: 11

CDR3: CASSQRTGQGGTEAFF
DNA: TGTGCCAGCTCACAAAGGACGGGCCAAGGAGGGACTGAAGCTTTCTTT
V: TRBV18
J: TRBJ1-1
size: NA
D: NA
length: 16

CDR3: CASSVGTGTGYNEQFF
DNA: TGTGCCAGCAGCGTAGGGACCGGGACGGGCTACAATGAGCAGTTCTTC
V: TRBV9
J: TRBJ2-1
size: NA
D: NA
length: 16

CDR3: CATYTGAPYEQYF
DNA: TGTGCCACGTACACAGGCGCCCCCTACGAGCAGTACTTC
V: TRBV6-8
J: TRBJ2-7
size: NA
D: NA
length: 13

CDR3: CASGSSRDTHNEQFF
DNA: TGTGCTAGTGGTTCCTCCCGGGACACCCACAATGAGCAGTTCTTC
V: TRBV12-5
J: TRBJ2-1
size: NA
D: NA
length: 15

CDR3: CASSLGPGLAGDHEQFF
DNA: TGTGCCAGCAGCTTAGGCCCGGGACTAGCGGGGGACCATGAGCAGTTCTTC
V: TRBV7-6
J: TRBJ2-1
size: few
D: TRBD2
length: 17

CDR3: CASSPGQYNSPLHF
DNA: TGTGCCAGCAGCCCGGGACAGTATAATTCACCCCTCCACTTT
V: TRBV11-3
J: TRBJ1-6
size: NA
D: TRBD1
length: 14

CDR3: CASSSTGRNEKLFF
DNA: TGTGCCAGCAGTTCGACAGGGAGGAATGAAAAACTGTTTTTT
V: TRBV6-8
J: TRBJ1-4
size: few
D: TRBD1
length: 14

CDR3: CASIPGQGAPSYGYTF
DNA: TGTGCCAGCATCCCGGGACAGGGGGCTCCTAGTTATGGCTACACCTTC
V: TRBV12-5
J: TRBJ1-2
size: few
D: TRBD1
length: 16

CDR3: CASRTDGNTIYF
DNA: TGTGCCAGCAGGACAGATGGAAACACCATATATTTT
V: TRBV6-8
J: TRBJ1-3
size: NA
D: NA
length: 12

CDR3: CASSRKQGARNEQFF
DNA: TGTGCCAGCAGCCGGAAACAGGGGGCGCGAAATGAGCAGTTCTTC
V: TRBV7-6
J: TRBJ2-1
size: NA
D: TRBD1
length: 15

CDR3: CAWSVNPQGEFF
DNA: TGTGCCTGGAGTGTAAATCCGCAGGGGGAGTTCTTC
V: TRBV30
J: TRBJ2-1
size: NA
D: TRBD1
length: 12

CDR3: CASLGQGVHEQYF
DNA: TGTGCCAGCCTCGGACAGGGGGTCCACGAGCAGTACTTC
V: TRBV6-7
J: TRBJ2-7
size: NA
D: TRBD1
length: 13

CDR3: CASSHTLSRDNEQFF
DNA: TGCGCCAGCAGCCACACCCTTTCTCGGGACAATGAGCAGTTCTTC
V: TRBV4-1
J: TRBJ2-1
size: NA
D: NA
length: 15

CDR3: CSVRDRGSYNEQFF
DNA: TGCAGCGTTCGGGACAGGGGATCCTACAATGAGCAGTTCTTC
V: TRBV29-1
J: TRBJ2-1
size: few
D: TRBD1
length: 14

CDR3: CASSDSIGAYTF
DNA: TGTGCCAGCAGTGACTCGATTGGGGCCTACACCTTC
V: TRBV6-8
J: TRBJ1-2
size: many
D: NA
length: 12

CDR3: CASSTPPGRKTEAFF
DNA: TGTGCCAGCAGTACACCTCCGGGGAGGAAAACTGAAGCTTTCTTT
V: TRBV28
J: TRBJ1-1
size: NA
D: NA
length: 15

CDR3: CASSNNKQGVGLLNYNEQFF
DNA: TGTGCCAGCAGTAATAACAAACAGGGGGTAGGGCTACTGAACTACAATGAGCAGTTCTTC
V: TRBV6-7
J: TRBJ2-1
size: NA
D: TRBD1
length: 20

CDR3: CASSGDKSSYEQYF
DNA: TGTGCCAGTAGTGGGGACAAGAGCTCCTACGAGCAGTACTTC
V: TRBV19
J: TRBJ2-7
size: NA
D: NA
length: 14

CDR3: CAFGGFTEAFF
DNA: TGTGCTTTCGGGGGATTCACTGAAGCTTTCTTT
V: TRBV30
J: TRBJ1-1
size: NA
D: NA
length: 11

CDR3: CASRMEAGGGEQYF
DNA: TGCGCCAGCAGGATGGAAGCGGGGGGCGGTGAGCAGTACTTC
V: TRBV5-1
J: TRBJ2-7
size: NA
D: TRBD2
length: 14

CDR3: CASSPGTYNEQFF
DNA: TGCGCCAGCAGCCCGGGAACTTACAATGAGCAGTTCTTC
V: TRBV10-2
J: TRBJ2-1
size: few
D: NA
length: 13

CDR3: CASISEADLQETQYF
DNA: TGTGCCAGCATCTCCGAGGCAGACCTACAAGAGACCCAGTACTTC
V: TRBV6-8
J: TRBJ2-5
size: few
D: NA
length: 15